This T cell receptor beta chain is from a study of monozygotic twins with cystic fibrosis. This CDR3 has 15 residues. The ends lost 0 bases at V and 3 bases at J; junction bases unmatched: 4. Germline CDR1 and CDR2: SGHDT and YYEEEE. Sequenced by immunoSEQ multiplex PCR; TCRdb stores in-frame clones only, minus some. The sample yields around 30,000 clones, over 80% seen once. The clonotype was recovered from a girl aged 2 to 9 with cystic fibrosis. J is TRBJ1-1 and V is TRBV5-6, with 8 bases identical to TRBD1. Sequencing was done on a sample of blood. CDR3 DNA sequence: TGTGCCAGCAGCTTGGGACAGGGGCCGTACACTGAAGCTTTCTTT. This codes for CASSLGQGPYTEAFF.